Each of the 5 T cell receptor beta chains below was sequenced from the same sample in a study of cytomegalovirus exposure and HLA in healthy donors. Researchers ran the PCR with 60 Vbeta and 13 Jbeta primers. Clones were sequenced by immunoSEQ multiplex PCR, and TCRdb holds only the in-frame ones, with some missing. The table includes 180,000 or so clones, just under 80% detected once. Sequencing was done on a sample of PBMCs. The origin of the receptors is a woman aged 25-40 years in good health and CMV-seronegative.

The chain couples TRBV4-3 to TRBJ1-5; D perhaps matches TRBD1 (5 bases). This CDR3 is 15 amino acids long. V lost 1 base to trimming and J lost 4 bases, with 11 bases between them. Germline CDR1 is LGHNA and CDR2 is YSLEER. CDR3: CASSQGNRGNQPQHF. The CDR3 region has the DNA TGCGCCAGCAGCCAAGGAAATCGGGGGAATCAGCCCCAGCATTTT.

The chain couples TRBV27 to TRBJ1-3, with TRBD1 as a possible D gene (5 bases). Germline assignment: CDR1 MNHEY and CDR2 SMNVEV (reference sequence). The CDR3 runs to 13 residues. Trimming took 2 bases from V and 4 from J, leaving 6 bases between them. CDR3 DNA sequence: TGTGCCAGCAGTTTACAGGGAGGAAACACCATATATTTT. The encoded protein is CASSLQGGNTIYF.

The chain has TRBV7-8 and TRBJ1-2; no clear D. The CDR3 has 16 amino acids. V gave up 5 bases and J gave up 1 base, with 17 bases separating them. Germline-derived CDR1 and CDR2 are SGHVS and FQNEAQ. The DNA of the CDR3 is TGTGCCAGCAGCCAGGAAGCGGCAGGCATTAACTATGGCTACACCTTC. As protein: CASSQEAAGINYGYTF.

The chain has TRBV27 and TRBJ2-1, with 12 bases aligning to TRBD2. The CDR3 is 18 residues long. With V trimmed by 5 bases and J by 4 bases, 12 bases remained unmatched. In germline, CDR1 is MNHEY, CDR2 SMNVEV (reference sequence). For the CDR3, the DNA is TGTGCCAGCAGTCTTATACCCCTGACTAGCGGGGGTTACAATGAGCAGTTCTTC. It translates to CASSLIPLTSGGYNEQFF.

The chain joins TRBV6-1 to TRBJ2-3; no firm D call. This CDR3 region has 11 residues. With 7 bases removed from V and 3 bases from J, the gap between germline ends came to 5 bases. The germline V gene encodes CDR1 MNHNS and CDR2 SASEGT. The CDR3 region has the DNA TGTGCCAGCACTCGGACAGATACGCAGTATTTT. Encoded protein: CASTRTDTQYF.